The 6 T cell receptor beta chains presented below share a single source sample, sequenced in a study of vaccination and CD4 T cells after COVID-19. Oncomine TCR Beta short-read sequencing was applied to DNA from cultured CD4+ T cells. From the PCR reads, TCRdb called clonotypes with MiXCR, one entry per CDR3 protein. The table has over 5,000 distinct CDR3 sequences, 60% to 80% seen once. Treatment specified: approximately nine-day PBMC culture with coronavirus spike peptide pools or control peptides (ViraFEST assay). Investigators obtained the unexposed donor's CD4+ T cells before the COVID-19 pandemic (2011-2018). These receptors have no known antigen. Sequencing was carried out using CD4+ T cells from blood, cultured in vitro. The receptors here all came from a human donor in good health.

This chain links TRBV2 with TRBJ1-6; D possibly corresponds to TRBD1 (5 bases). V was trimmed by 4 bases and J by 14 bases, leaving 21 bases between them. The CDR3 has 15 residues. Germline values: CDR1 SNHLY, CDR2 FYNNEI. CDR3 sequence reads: CASSGTRAGRRTLHF. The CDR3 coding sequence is TGTGCCAGCAGTGGAACTCGGGCAGGGCGTCGGACCCTCCACTTT.

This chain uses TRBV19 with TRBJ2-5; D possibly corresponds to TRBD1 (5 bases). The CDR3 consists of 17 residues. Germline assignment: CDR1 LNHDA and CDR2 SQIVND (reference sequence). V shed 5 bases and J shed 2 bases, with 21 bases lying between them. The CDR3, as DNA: TGTGCCAGTAGTCGTCAGGGATTCCCGAGCCGACAAGAGACCCAGTACTTC. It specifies CASSRQGFPSRQETQYF.

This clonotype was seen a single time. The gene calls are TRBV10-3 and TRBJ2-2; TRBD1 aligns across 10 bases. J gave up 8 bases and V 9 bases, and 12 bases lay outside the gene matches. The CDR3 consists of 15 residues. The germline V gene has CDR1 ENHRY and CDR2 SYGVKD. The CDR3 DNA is TGTGCCATTAGAATCGGACAGGGGGGAACTGGGGAGCTGTTTTTT. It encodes CAIRIGQGGTGELFF.

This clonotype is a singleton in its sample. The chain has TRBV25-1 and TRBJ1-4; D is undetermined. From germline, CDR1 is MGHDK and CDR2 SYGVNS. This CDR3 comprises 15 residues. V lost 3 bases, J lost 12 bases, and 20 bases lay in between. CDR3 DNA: TGTGCCAGCAGTGAGGCAGGAGCCCTGGGTGGGGAACTGTTTTTT. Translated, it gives CASSEAGALGGELFF. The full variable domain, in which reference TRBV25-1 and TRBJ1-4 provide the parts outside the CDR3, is EADIYQTPRYLVIGTGKKITLECSQTMGHDKMYWYQQDPGMELHLIHYSYGVNSTEKGDLSSESTVSRIRTEHFPLTLESARPSHTSQYLCASSEAGALGGELFFGSGTQLSVL.

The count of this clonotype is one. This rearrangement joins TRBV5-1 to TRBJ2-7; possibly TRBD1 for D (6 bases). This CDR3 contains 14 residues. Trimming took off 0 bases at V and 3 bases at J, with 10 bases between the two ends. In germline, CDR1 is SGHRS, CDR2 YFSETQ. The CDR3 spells CASSLGARGYEQYF. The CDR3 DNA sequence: TGCGCCAGCAGCTTGGGTGCCAGGGGCTACGAGCAGTACTTC.

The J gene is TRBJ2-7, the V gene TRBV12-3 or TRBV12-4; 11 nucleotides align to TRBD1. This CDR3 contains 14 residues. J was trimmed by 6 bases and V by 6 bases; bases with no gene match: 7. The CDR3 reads CASRTTGQGGEQYF. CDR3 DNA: TGTGCCAGCAGGACTACGGGACAGGGGGGCGAGCAGTACTTC.